Following are 26 T cell receptor beta chains from one sample sequenced in a study of T-cell memory formation after mild COVID-19. In TCRdb, the 5' RACE reads were re-called with MiXCR into one record per CDR3 protein. Counted here are about 340,000 distinct CDR3 sequences, roughly an eighth occurring once; the ten biggest clones make up roughly 22%. The sequenced sample consisted of PBMCs or a T cell subset sorted from them (not recorded which). These receptors originate from a man younger than 35 who had mild COVID-19 (a few samples of this study predate the infection). Cell type and time point are not known.

This clonotype was seen only a few times. The chain links TRBV6-5 to TRBJ1-1; D gene unclear. In germline, CDR1 is MNHEY, CDR2 SVGAGI. Between the trimmed V and J ends, which lost 6 bases and 1 base, there was a span of 9 bases. The CDR3 has 13 residues. DNA for the CDR3: TGTGCCAGCAGCTCATCGAAGAACACTGAAGCTTTCTTT. Translated, it gives CASSSSKNTEAFF.

V usage is TRBV4-1 and J usage is TRBJ2-7; the D gene is possibly TRBD1 (5 bases). The V gene's germline CDR1 is MGHRA and CDR2 YSYEKL. The CDR3 runs 14 residues. Trimming cost V 0 bases and J 2 bases, with 8 bases left between them. The CDR3 DNA sequence: TGCGCCAGCAGCCAAGATCAGGGCCCCTACGAGCAGTACGTC. Its protein product is CASSQDQGPYEQYV.

This clonotype was observed a few times. This rearrangement joins TRBV12-3 or TRBV12-4 to TRBJ2-5, with a possible D match to TRBD1 (5 bases). The CDR3 is 16 amino acids. The V and J ends lost 3 bases and 4 bases respectively, with 18 bases between them. In nucleotides, the CDR3 is TGTGCCAGCAGTTTGTGGGGCCCACCCCAAGGAGAGACCCAGTACTTC. It codes for CASSLWGPPQGETQYF.

The chain recombines TRBV7-8 with TRBJ2-1; TRBD1 aligns across 10 bases. V lost 1 base, J lost 6 bases, and 6 bases stayed unmatched. Germline CDR1 and CDR2: SGHVS and FQNEAQ. The CDR3 totals 16 residues. The CDR3 sequence: CASSLVVGTGVNEQFF. The CDR3 coding sequence is TGTGCCAGCAGCTTAGTGGTCGGGACAGGGGTCAATGAGCAGTTCTTC.

DNA for the CDR3: TGTGCCAGCAGGCCCGAGGGGGTTTATCTTTTCTTT. It is translated as CASRPEGVYLFF. The J gene is TRBJ1-1, the V gene TRBV7-9; D may be TRBD1 (6 bases). The CDR3 is 12 amino acids. In germline, CDR1 is SEHNR, CDR2 FQNEAQ (reference sequence). Trimming shortened V by 6 bases and J by 13 bases, and 18 bases separated the two germline ends.

This clonotype was counted only a few times. The chain joins TRBV5-1 to TRBJ2-5, with 8 bases fitting TRBD1. CDR1 SGHRS and CDR2 YFSETQ come from the germline V gene. With 2 bases clipped from V and 5 bases from J, the junction kept 5 bases outside the gene matches. This CDR3 region has 14 residues. CDR3 region: CASSLRDRRETQYF. The CDR3 DNA follows: TGCGCCAGCAGCTTACGGGACAGGCGCGAGACCCAGTACTTC.

This clonotype came up a few times. V and J are TRBV18 and TRBJ1-4; 8 bases are shared with TRBD1. The CDR3 has 16 residues. V shed 3 bases, J shed 8 bases, and the junction held 11 bases outside the gene matches. Germline V gives CDR1 KGHSH, CDR2 LQKENI. The CDR3 nucleotides read TGTGCCAGCTCACCTGGGCTCGGACAGGGCAGAGAAAAACTGTTTTTT. Its translation: CASSPGLGQGREKLFF.

This clonotype has just a few counts. This chain links TRBV2 with TRBJ1-5, with 7 bases lining up with TRBD1. This CDR3 is 15 amino acids long. Germline lookup yields CDR1 SNHLY and CDR2 FYNNEI. V lost 6 bases, J lost 0 bases, and 5 bases stayed unmatched. The DNA of the CDR3 is TGTGCCAGCAGCAGATGGGACAGTAGCAATCAGCCCCAGCATTTT. Protein product: CASSRWDSSNQPQHF.

J is TRBJ1-3 and V is TRBV6-5; D might be TRBD1 (5 bases). CDR3 length: 15 amino acids. Deletions cut 2 bases from V and 2 bases from J, with 10 bases between. Germline V gives CDR1 MNHEY, CDR2 SVGAGI. CDR3 bases: TGTGCCAGCAGTTACGGGGGAGGCACTGGAAACACCATATATTTT. Amino acid sequence: CASSYGGGTGNTIYF.

V is TRBV2 and J is TRBJ1-1; no reliable D call. The V and J ends lost 5 bases and 1 base respectively, with 11 bases between them. The CDR3 spans 14 residues. Per the germline V gene, CDR1 is SNHLY and CDR2 is FYNNEI. CDR3 amino acids: CASSHPGWNTEAFF. As DNA, the CDR3 is TGTGCCAGCAGTCACCCTGGCTGGAACACTGAAGCTTTCTTT.

This clonotype was detected a few times. The rearrangement links TRBV4-3 to TRBJ2-7; 7 bases align to TRBD1. Germline V gene data show CDR1 as LGHNA and CDR2 as YSLEER. CDR3 length: 18 amino acids. The V and J ends lost 0 bases and 2 bases, in that order; junction bases with no gene match: 13. CDR3 in DNA: TGCGCCAGCAGCCAAGAGTTGGGAACAGGGGAGCTTGCCTACGAGCAGTACTTC. It translates to CASSQELGTGELAYEQYF.

This clonotype was observed at least ten times. The CDR3 coding sequence is TGTGCCAGCACCAGGGGGGCTTCGAACACCGGGGAGCTGTTTTTT. It encodes CASTRGASNTGELFF. This chain connects TRBV7-2 to TRBJ2-2; maybe TRBD1 (7 bases). The ends were cut back, 7 bases at V and 0 bases at J, with 12 bases in the middle. The CDR3 sequence is 15 residues long. CDR1 and CDR2 from the germline V gene are SGHTA and FQGNSA.

This clonotype was recorded a few times. The V gene is TRBV2, the J gene TRBJ2-7; D call uncertain. The germline CDR1 and CDR2 sequences are SNHLY and FYNNEI. V was shortened by 6 bases and J by 2 bases, with 8 bases between the two germline ends. The CDR3 has 12 residues. CDR3 loop: CASSTDPYEQYF. The CDR3 region has the DNA TGTGCCAGCAGCACGGATCCCTACGAGCAGTACTTC. The complete variable domain, with remaining parts taken from reference TRBV2 and TRBJ2-7, reads EPEVTQTPSHQVTQMGQEVILRCVPISNHLYFYWYRQILGQKVEFLVSFYNNEISEKSEIFDDQFSVERPDGSNFTLKIRSTKLEDSAMYFCASSTDPYEQYFGPGTRLTVT.

This clonotype has just a few counts. The CDR3 coding sequence is TGTGCCAGCAGTCTGCTAGGGAACTATGGCTACACCTTC. Amino acids: CASSLLGNYGYTF. The chain recombines TRBV28 with TRBJ1-2; the D is unclear. This CDR3 comprises 13 residues. The V and J ends lost 5 bases and 2 bases respectively, with 9 bases between them. From germline, CDR1 is MDHEN and CDR2 SYDVKM.

This chain connects TRBV6-5 to TRBJ2-1, with a possible D match to TRBD2 (7 bases). The CDR3 runs 15 residues. Trimming left V 7 bases short and J 0 bases short, with 13 bases between. Looked up from germline, CDR1 is MNHEY and CDR2 is SVGAGI. CDR3 residues: CASTQGRGSYNEQFF. DNA of the CDR3: TGTGCCAGCACCCAGGGGAGGGGCTCCTACAATGAGCAGTTCTTC.

This clonotype was recorded a few times. The gene calls are TRBV10-3 and TRBJ2-2; the match to TRBD1 covers 8 bases. V dropped 6 bases and J dropped 1; count of bases not matched to a gene: 1. Germline CDR1 and CDR2: ENHRY and SYGVKD. The CDR3 consists of 14 residues. The CDR3 protein is CAIRTGVNTGELFF. The CDR3 coding sequence is TGTGCCATCAGGACAGGGGTGAACACCGGGGAGCTGTTTTTT.

A few counts support this clonotype. The rearrangement uses TRBV7-2 and TRBJ1-1; the match to TRBD1 covers 7 bases. The germline gives CDR1 SGHTA, CDR2 FQGNSA. V shed 1 base, J shed 7 bases, and the junction held 9 bases outside the gene matches. This CDR3 has 15 residues. CDR3 nucleotides: TGTGCCAGCAGCTTAGTGGGGGGACAGATGCTTGAAGCTTTCTTT. This translates into CASSLVGGQMLEAFF.

This clonotype was observed once. The chain joins TRBV27 to TRBJ1-1; 8 bases are shared with TRBD1. CDR3 length equals 14 residues. The ends lost 1 base at V and 9 bases at J; junction bases unmatched: 7. Germline V gene sequence: CDR1 MNHEY, CDR2 SMNVEV (reference sequence). Written as DNA, the CDR3 is TGTGCCAGCAGTTTATTAACCGGGACAGGCAAAGCTTTCTTT. The encoded protein is CASSLLTGTGKAFF.

This clonotype turned up a few times. The chain carries TRBV29-1 and TRBJ2-5; maybe TRBD1 (6 bases). V shed 4 bases and J shed 4 bases, with 13 bases lying between them. The CDR3 has 13 residues. Germline V gene sequence: CDR1 SQVTM, CDR2 ANQGSEA. CDR3 residues: CSVAGTRGETQYF. CDR3 DNA: TGCAGCGTTGCCGGGACAAGGGGAGAGACCCAGTACTTC.

This chain connects TRBV12-3 or TRBV12-4 to TRBJ2-5; a possible D gene is TRBD2 (7 bases). The CDR3 covers 13 residues. Trimming cost V 7 bases and J 5 bases, with 14 bases left between them. Here the CDR3 DNA reads TGTGCCAGCAAGTCGGGCGGGGGCGAGACCCAGTACTTC. This encodes CASKSGGGETQYF.

J is TRBJ2-3 and V is TRBV12-3 or TRBV12-4; D unclear. The CDR3 consists of 13 residues. The V and J ends lost 6 bases and 6 bases respectively, with 13 bases between them. The CDR3 region has the DNA TGTGCCAGCAGCTCGACCGTAGTGGATACGCAGTATTTT. This gives the protein CASSSTVVDTQYF.

This clonotype was detected a few times. The chain recombines TRBV7-8 with TRBJ1-2; D unclear. This CDR3 has 12 amino acids. Looked up from germline, CDR1 is SGHVS and CDR2 is FQNEAQ. Trimming pared 4 bases from V and 5 bases from J, leaving 8 bases between. CDR3 nucleotides: TGTGCCAGCAGCTATACCAGTTATGGCTACACCTTC. This codes for CASSYTSYGYTF.

This clonotype was found a few times. This chain connects TRBV25-1 to TRBJ1-1; D possibly corresponds to TRBD1 (5 bases). Per the germline V gene, CDR1 is MGHDK and CDR2 is SYGVNS. CDR3 length: 15 amino acids. V lost 3 bases to trimming and J lost 1 base, with 12 bases between them. DNA for the CDR3: TGTGCCAGCAGTGAGATCGGACACCCGAACACTGAAGCTTTCTTT. Protein product: CASSEIGHPNTEAFF.

This clonotype was seen more than once but under ten times. V gene TRBV5-4 combines with J gene TRBJ2-7; 10 bases fit TRBD2. The CDR3 has 15 residues. Germline V CDR1 and CDR2: SGHNT, YYREEE (reference sequence). V was clipped by 5 bases and J by 0 bases; unmatched bases: 5. The CDR3: CASRDTSGDSYEQYF. Here the CDR3 DNA reads TGTGCCAGCAGGGATACTAGCGGGGACTCCTACGAGCAGTACTTC. Variable domain in full (rest from reference TRBV5-4 and TRBJ2-7): ETGVTQSPTHLIKTRGQQVTLRCSSQSGHNTVSWYQQALGQGPQFIFQYYREEENGRGNFPPRFSGLQFPNYSSELNVNALELDDSALYLCASRDTSGDSYEQYFGPGTRLTVT.

The chain combines TRBV7-9 with TRBJ1-1; D unclear. V gave up 5 bases and J gave up 5 bases, with 15 bases separating them. Per germline, CDR1 SEHNR and CDR2 FQNEAQ (reference sequence). This CDR3 comprises 14 residues. In nucleotides, the CDR3 is TGTGCCAGCAGCCCCGCCCTAGTTGGTACTGAAGCTTTCTTT. Translation gives CASSPALVGTEAFF.

This clonotype was seen more than once but under ten times. The chain employs TRBV7-8 and TRBJ1-6; 8 positions match TRBD1. J was trimmed by 9 bases and V by 1 base; bases with no gene match: 5. The CDR3 loop spans 15 amino acids. Germline CDR1 is SGHVS and CDR2 is FQNEAQ. The CDR3 here is CASSLVQGARSPLHF. DNA of the CDR3: TGTGCCAGCAGCTTAGTCCAGGGGGCGCGTTCACCCCTCCACTTT.